This T cell receptor (beta chain) derives from a study of blood T cell repertoires in COVID-19. Study-level information: The analysed material was cDNA or gDNA that came from T cells, B-cell-depleted T cells, or PBMCs.

The germline V gene has CDR1 SGHDN and CDR2 FVKESK. V was trimmed by 4 bases and J by 2 bases, leaving 14 bases between them. This CDR3 region has 15 residues. Authors' data handling: Reference gene primers were amplified, and this amplification served to estimate nucleated cell counts. Some clones are missing from TCRdb's copy, which holds only in-frame ones; the method was immunoSEQ multiplex PCR. V and J calls and clone size follow that table, whereas D and trimming were derived from the DNA. The sample shows 350,000 to 400,000 clones, roughly nine tenths of them seen only once. Assignment of participants to cohorts was predicated upon participant-reported clinical history. It was within 2 weeks before study entry that exposed participants met a COVID-19 case.

This chain links TRBV14 with TRBJ1-2; D not certain. The origin of this receptor is a woman in her forties who had been exposed to COVID-19. Specimen: PBMCs or T cells enriched from blood (not recorded which). Here the CDR3 reads CASSPRGGKNYGYTF. The CDR3 DNA follows: TGTGCCAGCAGCCCCCGGGGAGGCAAAAACTATGGCTACACCTTC.